This T cell receptor (beta chain) was observed in a study of cytomegalovirus exposure and HLA in healthy donors. Findings and limits, study-wide: Presence/absence analysis assumed near-uniform sequencing depth across donors.

Use of 60 Vbeta and 13 Jbeta primers characterized the PCR. This table comes from immunoSEQ multiplex PCR, and its TCRdb copy is limited to in-frame clones, with some not included. This sample's table has 25,000 to 40,000 clones. V dropped 5 bases and J dropped 0; count of bases not matched to a gene: 10. The CDR3 length is 16 residues. Germline CDR1 and CDR2: SGHNT and YYREEE (reference sequence). In regard to this clone: The antigen is unknown.

This chain uses TRBV5-4 with TRBJ1-2, with 7 bases aligning to TRBD1. The specimen sequenced was PBMCs. This sequence was found in a female donor in good health and CMV-seronegative. The CDR3 DNA follows: TGTGCCAGCAGAAGAACAGGGGTTGGAGCTAACTATGGCTACACCTTC. Residues: CASRRTGVGANYGYTF.